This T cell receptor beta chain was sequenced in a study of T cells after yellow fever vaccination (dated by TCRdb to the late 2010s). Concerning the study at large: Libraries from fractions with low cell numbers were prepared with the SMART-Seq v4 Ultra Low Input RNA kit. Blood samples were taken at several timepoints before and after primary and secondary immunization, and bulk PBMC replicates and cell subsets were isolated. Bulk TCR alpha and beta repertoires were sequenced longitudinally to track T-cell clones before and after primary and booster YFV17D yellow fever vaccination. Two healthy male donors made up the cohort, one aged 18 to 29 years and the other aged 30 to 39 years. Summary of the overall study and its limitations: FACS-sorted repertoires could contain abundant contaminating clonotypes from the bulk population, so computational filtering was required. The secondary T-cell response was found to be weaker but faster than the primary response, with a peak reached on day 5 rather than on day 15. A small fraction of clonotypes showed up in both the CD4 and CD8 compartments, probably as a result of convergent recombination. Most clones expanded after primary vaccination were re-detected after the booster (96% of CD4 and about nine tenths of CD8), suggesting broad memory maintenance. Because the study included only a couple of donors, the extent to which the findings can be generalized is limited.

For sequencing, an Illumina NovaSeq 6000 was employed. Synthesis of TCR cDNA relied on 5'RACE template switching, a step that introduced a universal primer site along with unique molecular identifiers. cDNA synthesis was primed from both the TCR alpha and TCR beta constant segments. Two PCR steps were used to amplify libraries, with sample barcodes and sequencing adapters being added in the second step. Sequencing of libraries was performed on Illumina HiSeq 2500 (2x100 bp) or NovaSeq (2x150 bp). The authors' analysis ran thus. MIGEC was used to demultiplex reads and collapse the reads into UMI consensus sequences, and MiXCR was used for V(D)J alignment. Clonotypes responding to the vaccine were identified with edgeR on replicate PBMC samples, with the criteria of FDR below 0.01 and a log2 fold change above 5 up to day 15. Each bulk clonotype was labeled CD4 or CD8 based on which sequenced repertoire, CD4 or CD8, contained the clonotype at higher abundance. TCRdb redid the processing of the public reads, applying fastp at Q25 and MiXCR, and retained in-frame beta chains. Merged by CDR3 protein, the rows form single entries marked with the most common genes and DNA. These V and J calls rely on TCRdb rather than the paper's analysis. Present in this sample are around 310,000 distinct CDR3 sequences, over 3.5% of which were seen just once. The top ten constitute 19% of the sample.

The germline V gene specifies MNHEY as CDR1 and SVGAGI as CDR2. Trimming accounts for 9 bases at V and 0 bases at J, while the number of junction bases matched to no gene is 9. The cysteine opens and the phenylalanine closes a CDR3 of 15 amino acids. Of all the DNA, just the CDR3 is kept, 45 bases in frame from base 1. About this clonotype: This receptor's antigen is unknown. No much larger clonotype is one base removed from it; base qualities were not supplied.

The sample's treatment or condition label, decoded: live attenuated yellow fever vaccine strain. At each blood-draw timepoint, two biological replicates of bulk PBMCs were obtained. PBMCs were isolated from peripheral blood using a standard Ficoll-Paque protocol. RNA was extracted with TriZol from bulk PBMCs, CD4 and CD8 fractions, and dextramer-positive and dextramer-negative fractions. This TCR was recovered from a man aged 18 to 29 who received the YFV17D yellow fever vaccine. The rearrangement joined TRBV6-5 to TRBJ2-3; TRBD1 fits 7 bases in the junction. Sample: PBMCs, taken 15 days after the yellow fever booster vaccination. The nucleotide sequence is TGTGCCAGGGGCCCCGGGACAGCTAGCACAGATACGCAGTATTTT. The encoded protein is CARGPGTASTDTQYF.